The present TCR beta chain was sequenced within a study of cytomegalovirus exposure and HLA in healthy donors. Study in general: Unique TCRs numbering around 80 million, obtained from HLA-typed donors, made up an early data release.

Germline V gives CDR1 SEHNR, CDR2 FQNEAQ (reference sequence). The CDR3 loop spans 15 amino acids. V was trimmed by 7 bases and J by 6 bases, leaving 19 bases between them. It was with 60 Vbeta and 13 Jbeta primers that the PCR ran. Sequencing was performed with immunoSEQ multiplex PCR; in TCRdb, only in-frame clones are kept and a portion is missing. Counted here are about 120,000 clones, about three fifths occurring once; the ten biggest clones make up 8% to 10%. The chain is built from TRBV7-9 and TRBJ2-1, with a possible D match to TRBD2 (6 bases). Sequencing used PBMCs. This receptor was identified in a middle-aged man in good health and CMV-seropositive. This CDR3 is CASTGLGGGPNEQFF. Written as DNA, the CDR3 is TGTGCCAGCACGGGTTTGGGGGGTGGCCCCAATGAGCAGTTCTTC. The variable domain in full, completed from reference TRBV7-9 and TRBJ2-1, reads DTGVSQNPRHKITKRGQNVTFRCDPISEHNRLYWYRQTLGQGPEFLTYFQNEAQLEKSRLLSDRFSAERPKGSFSTLEIQRTEQGDSAMYLCASTGLGGGPNEQFFGPGTRLTVL.